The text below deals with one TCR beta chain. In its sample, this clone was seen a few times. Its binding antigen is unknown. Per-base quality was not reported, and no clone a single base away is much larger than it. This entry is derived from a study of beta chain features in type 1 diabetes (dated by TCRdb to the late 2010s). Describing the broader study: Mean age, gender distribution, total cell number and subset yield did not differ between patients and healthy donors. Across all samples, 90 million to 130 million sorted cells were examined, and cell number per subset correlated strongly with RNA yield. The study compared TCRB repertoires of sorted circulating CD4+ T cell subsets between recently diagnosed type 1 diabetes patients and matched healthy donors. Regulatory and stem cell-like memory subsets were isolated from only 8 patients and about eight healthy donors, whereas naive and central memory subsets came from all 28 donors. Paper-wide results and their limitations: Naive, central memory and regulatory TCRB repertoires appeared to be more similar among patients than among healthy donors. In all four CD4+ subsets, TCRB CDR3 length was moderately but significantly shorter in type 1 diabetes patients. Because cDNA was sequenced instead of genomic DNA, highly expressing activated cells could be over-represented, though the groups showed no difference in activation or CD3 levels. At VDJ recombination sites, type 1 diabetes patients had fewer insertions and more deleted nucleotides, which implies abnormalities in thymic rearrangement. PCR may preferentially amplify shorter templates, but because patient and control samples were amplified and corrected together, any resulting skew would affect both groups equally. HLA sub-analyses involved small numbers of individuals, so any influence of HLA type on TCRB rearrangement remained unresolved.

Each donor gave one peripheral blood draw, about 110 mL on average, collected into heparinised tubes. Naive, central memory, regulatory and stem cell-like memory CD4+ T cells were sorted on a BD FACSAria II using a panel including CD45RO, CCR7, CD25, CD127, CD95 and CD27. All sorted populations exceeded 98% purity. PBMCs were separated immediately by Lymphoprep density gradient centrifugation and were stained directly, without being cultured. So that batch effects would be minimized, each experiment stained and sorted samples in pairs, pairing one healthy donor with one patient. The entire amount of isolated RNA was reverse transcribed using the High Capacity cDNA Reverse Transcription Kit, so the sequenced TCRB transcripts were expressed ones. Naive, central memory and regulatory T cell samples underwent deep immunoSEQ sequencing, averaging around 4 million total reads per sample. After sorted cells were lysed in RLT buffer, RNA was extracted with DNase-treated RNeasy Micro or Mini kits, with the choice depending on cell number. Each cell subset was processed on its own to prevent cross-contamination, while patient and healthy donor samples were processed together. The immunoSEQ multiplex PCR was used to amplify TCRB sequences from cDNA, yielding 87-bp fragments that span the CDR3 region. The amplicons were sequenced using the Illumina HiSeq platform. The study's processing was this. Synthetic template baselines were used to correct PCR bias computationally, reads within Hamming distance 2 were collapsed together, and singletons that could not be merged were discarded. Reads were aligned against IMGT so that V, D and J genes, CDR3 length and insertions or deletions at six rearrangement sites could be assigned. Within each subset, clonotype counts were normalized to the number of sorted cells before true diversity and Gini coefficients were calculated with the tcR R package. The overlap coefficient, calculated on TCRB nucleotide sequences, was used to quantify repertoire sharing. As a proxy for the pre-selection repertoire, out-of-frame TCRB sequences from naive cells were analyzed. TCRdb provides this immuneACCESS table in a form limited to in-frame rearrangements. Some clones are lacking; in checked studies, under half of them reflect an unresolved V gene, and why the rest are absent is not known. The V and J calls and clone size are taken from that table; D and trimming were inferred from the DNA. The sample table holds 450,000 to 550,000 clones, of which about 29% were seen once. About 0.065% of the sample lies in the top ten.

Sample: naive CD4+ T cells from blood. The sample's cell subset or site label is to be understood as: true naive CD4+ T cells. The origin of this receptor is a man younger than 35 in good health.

In nucleotide form, the sequence is TGCGCCAGCAGCCAGGGCTTGGGACCTAGCGGGACAGAGACCCAGTACTTC. It is translated as CASSQGLGPSGTETQYF. The chain is made from TRBV4-3 and TRBJ2-5, with 9 middle bases fitting TRBD2. The junction shows trimming of 3 bases on V and 4 bases on J, and the gene matches do not reach 12 bases of it. Looking up the germline V gene yields CDR1 LGHNA and CDR2 YSLEER. The CDR3 runs 17 residues from the cysteine to the phenylalanine. Only CDR3 DNA remains: 51 bases, in frame from the first base.